This T cell receptor (beta chain) was observed in a study of cytomegalovirus exposure and HLA in healthy donors. Study-wide context: The Caucasian-associated ancestry cluster held under 90% of around 380 genotyped donors. Regarding the study as a whole: In a later analysis, parvovirus B19, influenza, CMV and Epstein-Barr virus appeared linked to several top co-occurrence clusters. Rarity characterized most TCR sequences, yet some public TCRs appeared in many donors. Researchers catalogued 160 or so TCR beta chains as cytomegalovirus-associated.

For this clone: Its antigen remains unknown.

Vbeta (60) and Jbeta (13) primers were used in the PCR. The data were produced by immunoSEQ multiplex PCR, yet TCRdb's version contains in-frame clones alone and is incomplete. The sample has around 150,000 clones, around four fifths seen once. Between the trimmed V and J ends, which lost 9 bases and 7 bases, there was a span of 12 bases. This CDR3 has 12 residues. CDR1 and CDR2 (germline): ENHRY, SYGVKD. The chain has TRBV10-3 and TRBJ2-2; a possible D gene is TRBD2 (5 bases). The source is a man aged 18 to 30 in good health and CMV-seropositive. The source material was PBMCs. The DNA of the CDR3 is TGTGCCATTGGGTCGGGGAGCGGGGAGCTGTTTTTT. Translation: CAIGSGSGELFF.